This T cell receptor (beta chain) was sequenced during a study of T cells in Graves' hyperthyroidism and ophthalmopathy. RNA transcripts served as the template for amplifying TCR beta CDR3 regions. The study used the HTBI primer set for a first-round RT-PCR of the TCR CDR3. TCRdb re-derived calls from the multiplex PCR reads in MiXCR, one entry per CDR3 protein. The sample has approximately 260,000 distinct CDR3 sequences; approximately 16% are singletons. V lost 6 bases and J lost 7, with 15 bases in between. CDR3 length: 13 amino acids. CDR1 is MNHEY and CDR2 is SMNVEV in the germline V gene (reference sequence). A patient was excluded if there was uncontrolled infection, other autoimmune disease, pregnancy or lactation. Study results and limitations: Most thyroid clonotypes expanded above 0.001 were also detected in blood.

Many counts were recorded for this clonotype. Its antigen is not identified. The TCR originated in a woman in her forties or fifties with Graves' hyperthyroidism that later progressed to Graves' ophthalmopathy. The sequenced sample was blood. The V gene is TRBV27, the J gene TRBJ1-2, with D possibly TRBD1 on 5 matching bases. DNA of the CDR3: TGTGCCAGCAGGGAAGTTGGGGCGGGTGGCTACACCTTC. Protein sequence: CASREVGAGGYTF.